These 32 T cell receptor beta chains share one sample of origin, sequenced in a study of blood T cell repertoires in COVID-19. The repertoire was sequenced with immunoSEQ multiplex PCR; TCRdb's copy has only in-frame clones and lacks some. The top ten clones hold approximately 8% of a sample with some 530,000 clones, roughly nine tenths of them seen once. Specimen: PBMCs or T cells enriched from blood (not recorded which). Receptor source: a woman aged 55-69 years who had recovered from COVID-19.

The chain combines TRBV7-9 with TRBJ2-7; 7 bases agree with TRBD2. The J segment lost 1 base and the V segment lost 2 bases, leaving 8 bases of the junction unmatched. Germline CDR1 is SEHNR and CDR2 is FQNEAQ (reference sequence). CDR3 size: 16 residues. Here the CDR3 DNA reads TGTGCCAGCAGCTTAAGAATGTCTAGCGGATCCTACGAGCAGTACTTC. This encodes CASSLRMSSGSYEQYF.

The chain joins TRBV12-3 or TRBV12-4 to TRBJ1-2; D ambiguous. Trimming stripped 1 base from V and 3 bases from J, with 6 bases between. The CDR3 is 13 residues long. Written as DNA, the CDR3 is TGTGCCAGCAGTTTAGACACACACTATGGCTACACCTTC. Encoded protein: CASSLDTHYGYTF.

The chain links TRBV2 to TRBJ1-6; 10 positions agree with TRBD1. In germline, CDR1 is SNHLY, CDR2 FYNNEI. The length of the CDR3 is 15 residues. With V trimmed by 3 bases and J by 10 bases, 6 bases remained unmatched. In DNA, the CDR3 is TGTGCCAGCAGTGAGCGGGACAGGGGTAACTCACCCCTCCACTTT. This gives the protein CASSERDRGNSPLHF.

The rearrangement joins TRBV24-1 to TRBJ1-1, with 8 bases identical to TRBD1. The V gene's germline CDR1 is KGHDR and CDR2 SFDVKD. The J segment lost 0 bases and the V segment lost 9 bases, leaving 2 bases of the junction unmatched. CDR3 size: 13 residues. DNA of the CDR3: TGTGCCACCGGGACAGGTTTGAACACTGAAGCTTTCTTT. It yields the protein CATGTGLNTEAFF.

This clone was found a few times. As DNA, the CDR3 is TGTGCCACCAGTGACGGGACAAGCTCTGGAAACACCATATATTTT. Translating gives CATSDGTSSGNTIYF. The chain has TRBV24-1 and TRBJ1-3; maybe TRBD1 (6 bases). From germline, CDR1 is KGHDR and CDR2 SFDVKD. The CDR3 contains 15 residues. V lost 4 bases and J lost 0, with 9 bases in between.

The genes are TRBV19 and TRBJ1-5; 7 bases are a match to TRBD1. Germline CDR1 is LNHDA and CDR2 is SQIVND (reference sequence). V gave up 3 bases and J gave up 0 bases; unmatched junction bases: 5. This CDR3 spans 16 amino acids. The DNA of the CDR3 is TGTGCCAGTAGTATCCGGGACAGCTATAGCAATCAGCCCCAGCATTTT. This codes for CASSIRDSYSNQPQHF. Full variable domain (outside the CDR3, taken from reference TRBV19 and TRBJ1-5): DGGITQSPKYLFRKEGQNVTLSCEQNLNHDAMYWYRQDPGQGLRLIYYSQIVNDFQKGDIAEGYSVSREKKESFPLTVTSAQKNPTAFYLCASSIRDSYSNQPQHFGDGTRLSIL.

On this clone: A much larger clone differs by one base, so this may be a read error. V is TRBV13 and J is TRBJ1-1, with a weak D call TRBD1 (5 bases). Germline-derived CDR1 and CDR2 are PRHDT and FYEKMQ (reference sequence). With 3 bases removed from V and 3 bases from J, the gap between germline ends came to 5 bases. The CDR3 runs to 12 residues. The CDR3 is CASSFRDTEAFF. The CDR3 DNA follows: TGTGCCAGCAGCTTCAGGGACACTGAAGCTTTCTTT. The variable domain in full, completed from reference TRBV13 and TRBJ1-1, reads AAGVIQSPRHLIKEKRETATLKCYPIPRHDTVYWYQQGPGQDPQFLISFYEKMQSDKGSIPDRFSAQQFSDYHSELNMSSLELGDSALYFCASSFRDTEAFFGQGTRLTVV.

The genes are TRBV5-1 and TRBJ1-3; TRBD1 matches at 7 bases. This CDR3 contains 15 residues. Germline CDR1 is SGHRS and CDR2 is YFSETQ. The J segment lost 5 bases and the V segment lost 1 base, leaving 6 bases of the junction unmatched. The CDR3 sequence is CASSLIQGERNTIYF. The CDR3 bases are TGCGCCAGCAGCTTGATCCAGGGGGAACGAAACACCATATATTTT.

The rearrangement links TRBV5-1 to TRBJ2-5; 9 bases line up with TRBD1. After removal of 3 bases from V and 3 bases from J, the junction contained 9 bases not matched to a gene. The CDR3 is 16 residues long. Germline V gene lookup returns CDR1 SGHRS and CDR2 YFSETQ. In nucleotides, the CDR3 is TGCGCCAGCAGCTATAGGACAGGGGAATTGGAAGAGACCCAGTACTTC. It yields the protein CASSYRTGELEETQYF.

The CDR3 nucleotides are TGTGCCAGCAGTGATCTATCGGCGGGAACGAATCAGCCCCAGCATTTT. Its protein is CASSDLSAGTNQPQHF. The chain joins TRBV6-1 to TRBJ1-5, with D unresolved. Deletions cut 3 bases from V and 4 bases from J, with 16 bases between. This CDR3 region has 16 residues. Germline V gives CDR1 MNHNS, CDR2 SASEGT.

CDR3 residues: CATSDQYPIQGAGNTIYF. The CDR3 coding sequence is TGTGCCACCAGTGACCAATACCCTATACAGGGAGCTGGAAACACCATATATTTT. The chain recombines TRBV24-1 with TRBJ1-3; D may be TRBD1 (6 bases). This CDR3 is built from 18 residues. CDR1 and CDR2 (germline): KGHDR, SFDVKD. Trimming stripped 4 bases from V and 2 bases from J, with 20 bases between.

CDR3 sequence (DNA): TGTGCCAGTAGCCGGAGAAGACAGGGAGAATATCAGCCCCAGCATTTT. Its translation: CASSRRRQGEYQPQHF. V is TRBV19 and J is TRBJ1-5; TRBD1 aligns across 7 bases. The junction had 13 bases not matched to a gene; V was cut back by 6 bases and J by 5 bases. CDR3 length: 16 residues. Germline CDR1 reads LNHDA; CDR2 reads SQIVND (reference sequence).

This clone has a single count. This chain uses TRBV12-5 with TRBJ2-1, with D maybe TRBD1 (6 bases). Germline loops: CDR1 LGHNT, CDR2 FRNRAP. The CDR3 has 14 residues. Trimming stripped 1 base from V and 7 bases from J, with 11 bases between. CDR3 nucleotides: TGTGCTAGTGGTTTGGCCCCGACAGGAAATGAGCAGTTCTTC. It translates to CASGLAPTGNEQFF.

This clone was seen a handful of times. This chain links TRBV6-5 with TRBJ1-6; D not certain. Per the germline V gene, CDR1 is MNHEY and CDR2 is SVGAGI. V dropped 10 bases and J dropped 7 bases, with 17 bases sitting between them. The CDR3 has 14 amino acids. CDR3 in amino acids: CATGPGSLNSPLHF. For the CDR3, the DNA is TGTGCCACCGGTCCGGGGTCATTAAATTCACCCCTCCACTTT.

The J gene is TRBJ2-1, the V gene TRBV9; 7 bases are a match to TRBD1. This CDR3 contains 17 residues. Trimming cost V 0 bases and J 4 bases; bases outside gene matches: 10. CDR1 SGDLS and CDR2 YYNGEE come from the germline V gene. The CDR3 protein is CASSVAGQAIIYNEQFF. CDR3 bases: TGTGCCAGCAGCGTAGCTGGACAGGCTATCATATACAATGAGCAGTTCTTC. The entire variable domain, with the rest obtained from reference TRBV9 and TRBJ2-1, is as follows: DSGVTQTPKHLITATGQRVTLRCSPRSGDLSVYWYQQSLDQGLQFLIQYYNGEERAKGNILERFSAQQFPDLHSELNLSSLELGDSALYFCASSVAGQAIIYNEQFFGPGTRLTVL.

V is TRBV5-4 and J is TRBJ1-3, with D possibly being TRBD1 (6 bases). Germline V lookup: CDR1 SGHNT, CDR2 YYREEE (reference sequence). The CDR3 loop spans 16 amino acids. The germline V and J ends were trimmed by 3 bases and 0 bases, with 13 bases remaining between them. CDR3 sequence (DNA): TGTGCCAGCAGCTATCAGGACAGATTCTCTGGAAACACCATATATTTT. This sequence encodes CASSYQDRFSGNTIYF.

The CDR3, as DNA: TGTGCCAGCAGTGATCGACAGCCCATTAATGAAAAACTGTTTTTT. As protein: CASSDRQPINEKLFF. The rearrangement uses TRBV6-6 and TRBJ1-4, with a weak D call TRBD1 (5 bases). Trimming took 5 bases from V and 4 from J, leaving 14 bases between them. The CDR3 is made up of 15 amino acids. The germline CDR1 and CDR2 sequences are MNHNY and SVGAGI (reference sequence).

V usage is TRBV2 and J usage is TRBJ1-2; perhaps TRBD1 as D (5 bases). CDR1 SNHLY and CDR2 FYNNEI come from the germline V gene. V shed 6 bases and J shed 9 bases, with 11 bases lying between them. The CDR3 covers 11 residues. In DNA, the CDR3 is TGTGCCAGCAGCCTTCAGGGAAGCTACACCTTC. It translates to CASSLQGSYTF.

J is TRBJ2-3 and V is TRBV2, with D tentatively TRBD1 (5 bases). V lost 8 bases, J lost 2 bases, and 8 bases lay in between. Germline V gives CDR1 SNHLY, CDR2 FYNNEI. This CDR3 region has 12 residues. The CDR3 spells CASRQFTDTQYF. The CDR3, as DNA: TGTGCCAGCCGACAGTTCACAGATACGCAGTATTTT.

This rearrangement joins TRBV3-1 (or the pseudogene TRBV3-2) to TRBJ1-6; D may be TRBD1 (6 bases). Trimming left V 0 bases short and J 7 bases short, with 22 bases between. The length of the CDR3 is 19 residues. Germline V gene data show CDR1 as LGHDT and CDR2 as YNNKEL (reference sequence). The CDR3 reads CASSQDTGSGGGGNSPLHF. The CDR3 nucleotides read TGTGCCAGCAGCCAAGACACAGGGAGTGGCGGCGGCGGGAATTCACCCCTCCACTTT.

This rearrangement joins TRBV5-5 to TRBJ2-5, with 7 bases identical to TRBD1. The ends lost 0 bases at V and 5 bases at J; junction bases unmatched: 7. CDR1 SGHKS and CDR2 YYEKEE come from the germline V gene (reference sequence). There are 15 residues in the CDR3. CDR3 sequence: CASSLAPGGGETQYF. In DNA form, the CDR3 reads TGTGCCAGCAGCTTGGCTCCAGGGGGTGGGGAGACCCAGTACTTC.

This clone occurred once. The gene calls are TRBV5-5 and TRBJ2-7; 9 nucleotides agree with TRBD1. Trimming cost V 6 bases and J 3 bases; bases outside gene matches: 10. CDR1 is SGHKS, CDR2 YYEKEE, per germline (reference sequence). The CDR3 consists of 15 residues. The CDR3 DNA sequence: TGTGCCAGCACCGAGGGCCCGGGACAGGGCTACGAGCAGTACTTC. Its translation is CASTEGPGQGYEQYF.

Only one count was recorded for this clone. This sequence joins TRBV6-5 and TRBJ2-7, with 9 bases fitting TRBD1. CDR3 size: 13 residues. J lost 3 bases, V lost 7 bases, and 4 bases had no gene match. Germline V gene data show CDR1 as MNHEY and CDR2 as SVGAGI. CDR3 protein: CASNRDRDYEQYF. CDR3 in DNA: TGTGCCAGCAACCGGGACAGGGACTACGAGCAGTACTTC.

This CDR3 reads CASSLVQGAVMNTEAFF. The CDR3 region has the DNA TGCGCCAGCAGCTTGGTTCAGGGGGCGGTTATGAACACTGAAGCTTTCTTT. The chain combines TRBV5-1 with TRBJ1-1; 8 nucleotides match TRBD1. After removal of 0 bases from V and 0 bases from J, the junction contained 7 bases not matched to a gene. Germline V CDR1 and CDR2: SGHRS, YFSETQ. The CDR3 extends over 17 amino acids.

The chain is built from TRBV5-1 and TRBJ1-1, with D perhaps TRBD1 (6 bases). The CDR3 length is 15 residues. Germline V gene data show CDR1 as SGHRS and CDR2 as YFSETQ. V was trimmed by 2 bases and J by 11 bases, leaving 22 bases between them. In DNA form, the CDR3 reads TGCGCCAGCAGCTTAGGAACAGGGAGCACGCGATCGGCTTTCTTT. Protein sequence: CASSLGTGSTRSAFF.

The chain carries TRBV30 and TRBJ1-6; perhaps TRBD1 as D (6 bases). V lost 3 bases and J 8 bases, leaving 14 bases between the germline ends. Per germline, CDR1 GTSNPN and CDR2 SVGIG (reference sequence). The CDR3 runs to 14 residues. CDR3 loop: CAWSPTGAYSPLHF. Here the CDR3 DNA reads TGTGCCTGGAGCCCGACAGGCGCCTATTCACCCCTCCACTTT. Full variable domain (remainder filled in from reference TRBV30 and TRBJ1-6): SQTIHQWPATLVQPVGSPLSLECTVEGTSNPNLYWYRQAAGRGLQLLFYSVGIGQISSEVPQNLSASRPQDRQFILSSKKLLLSDSGFYLCAWSPTGAYSPLHFGNGTRLTVT.

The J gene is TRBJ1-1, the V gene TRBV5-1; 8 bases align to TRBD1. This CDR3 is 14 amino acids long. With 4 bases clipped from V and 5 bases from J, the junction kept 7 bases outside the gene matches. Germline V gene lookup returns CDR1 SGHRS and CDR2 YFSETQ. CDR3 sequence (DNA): TGCGCCAGCAGCCCGTCACAGGGGGAAACTGAAGCTTTCTTT. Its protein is CASSPSQGETEAFF.

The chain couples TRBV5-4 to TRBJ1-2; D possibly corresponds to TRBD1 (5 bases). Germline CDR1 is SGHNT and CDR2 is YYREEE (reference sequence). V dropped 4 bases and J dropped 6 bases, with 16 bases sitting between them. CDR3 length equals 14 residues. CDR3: CASSNAEGTDGYTF. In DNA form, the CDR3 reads TGTGCCAGCAGCAACGCGGAGGGGACGGATGGCTACACCTTC. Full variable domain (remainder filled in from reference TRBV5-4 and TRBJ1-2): ETGVTQSPTHLIKTRGQQVTLRCSSQSGHNTVSWYQQALGQGPQFIFQYYREEENGRGNFPPRFSGLQFPNYSSELNVNALELDDSALYLCASSNAEGTDGYTFGSGTRLTVV.

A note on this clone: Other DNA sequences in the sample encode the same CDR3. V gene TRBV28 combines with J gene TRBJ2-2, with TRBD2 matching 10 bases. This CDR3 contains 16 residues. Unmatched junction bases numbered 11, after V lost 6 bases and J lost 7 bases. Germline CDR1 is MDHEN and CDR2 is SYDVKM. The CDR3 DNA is TGTGCCAGCAGCCTGAGACAAGCGGGGGGGCGCGGGGAGCTGTTTTTT. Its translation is CASSLRQAGGRGELFF.

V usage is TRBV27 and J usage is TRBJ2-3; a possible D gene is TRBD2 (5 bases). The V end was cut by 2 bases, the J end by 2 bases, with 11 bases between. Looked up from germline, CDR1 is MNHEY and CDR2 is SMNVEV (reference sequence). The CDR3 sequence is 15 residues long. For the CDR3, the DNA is TGTGCCAGCAGTTTAAGCGGCGGGTTCACAGATACGCAGTATTTT. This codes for CASSLSGGFTDTQYF.

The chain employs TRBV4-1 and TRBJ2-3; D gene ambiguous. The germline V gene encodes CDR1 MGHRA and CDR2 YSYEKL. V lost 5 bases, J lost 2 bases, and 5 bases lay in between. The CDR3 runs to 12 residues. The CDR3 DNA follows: TGCGCCAGCAGCTCCTACACAGATACGCAGTATTTT. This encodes CASSSYTDTQYF.

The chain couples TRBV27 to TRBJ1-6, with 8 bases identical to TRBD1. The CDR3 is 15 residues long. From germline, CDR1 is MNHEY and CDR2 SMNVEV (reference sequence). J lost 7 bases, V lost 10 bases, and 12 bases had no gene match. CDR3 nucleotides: TGTGCCACCAAAAGTCGACAGGGGACCAATTCACCCCTCCACTTT. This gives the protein CATKSRQGTNSPLHF.